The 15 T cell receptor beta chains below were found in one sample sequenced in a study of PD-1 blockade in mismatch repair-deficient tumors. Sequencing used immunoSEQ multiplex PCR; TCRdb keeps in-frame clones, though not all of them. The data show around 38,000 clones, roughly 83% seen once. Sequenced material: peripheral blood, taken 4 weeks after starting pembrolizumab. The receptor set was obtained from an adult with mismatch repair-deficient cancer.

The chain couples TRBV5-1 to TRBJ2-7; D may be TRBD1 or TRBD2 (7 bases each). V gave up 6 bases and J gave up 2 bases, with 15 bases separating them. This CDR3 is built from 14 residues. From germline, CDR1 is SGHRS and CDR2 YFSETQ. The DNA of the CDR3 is TGCGCCAGCATTCAGGGGGGGCTGGCCTACGAGCAGTACTTC. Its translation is CASIQGGLAYEQYF.

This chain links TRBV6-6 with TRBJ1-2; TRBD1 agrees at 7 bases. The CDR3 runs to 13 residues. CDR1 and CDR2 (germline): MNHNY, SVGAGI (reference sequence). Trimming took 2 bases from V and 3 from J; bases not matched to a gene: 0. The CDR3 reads CASSYDRDYGYTF. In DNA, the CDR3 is TGTGCCAGCAGTTACGACAGGGACTATGGCTACACCTTC.

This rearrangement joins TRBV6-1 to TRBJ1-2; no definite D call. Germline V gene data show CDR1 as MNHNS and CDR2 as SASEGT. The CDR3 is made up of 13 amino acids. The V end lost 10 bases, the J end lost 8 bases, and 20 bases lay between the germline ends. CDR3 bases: TGTGCCATTTCCCCTTACGGCTTCCAGGGCTACACCTTC. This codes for CAISPYGFQGYTF.

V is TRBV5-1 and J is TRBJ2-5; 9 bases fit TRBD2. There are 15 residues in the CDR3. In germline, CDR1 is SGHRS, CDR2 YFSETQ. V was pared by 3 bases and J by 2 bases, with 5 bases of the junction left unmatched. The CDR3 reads CASSSISGRQETQYF. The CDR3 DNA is TGCGCCAGCAGCTCGATTAGCGGGAGACAAGAGACCCAGTACTTC.

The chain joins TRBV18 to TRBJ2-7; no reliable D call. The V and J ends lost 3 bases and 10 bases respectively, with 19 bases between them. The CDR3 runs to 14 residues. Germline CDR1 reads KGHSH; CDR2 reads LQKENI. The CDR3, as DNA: TGTGCCAGCTCACCGGGAAGGGTTCCCCCCAAACAGTACTTC. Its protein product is CASSPGRVPPKQYF.

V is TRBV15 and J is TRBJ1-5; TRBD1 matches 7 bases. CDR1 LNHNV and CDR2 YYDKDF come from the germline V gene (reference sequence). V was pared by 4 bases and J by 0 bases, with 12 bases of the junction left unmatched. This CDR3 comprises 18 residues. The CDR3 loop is CATSKDSNTGVSNQPQHF. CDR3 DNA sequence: TGTGCCACCAGCAAGGATTCCAATACAGGGGTTAGCAATCAGCCCCAGCATTTT.

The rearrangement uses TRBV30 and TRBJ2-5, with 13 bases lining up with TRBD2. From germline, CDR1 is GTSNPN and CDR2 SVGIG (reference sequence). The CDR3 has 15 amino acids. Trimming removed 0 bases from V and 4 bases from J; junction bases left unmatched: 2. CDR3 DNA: TGTGCCTGGAGTGTGGGGACTAGCGGGGCAGAGACCCAGTACTTC. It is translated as CAWSVGTSGAETQYF. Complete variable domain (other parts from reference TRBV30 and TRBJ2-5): SQTIHQWPATLVQPVGSPLSLECTVEGTSNPNLYWYRQAAGRGLQLLFYSVGIGQISSEVPQNLSASRPQDRQFILSSKKLLLSDSGFYLCAWSVGTSGAETQYFGPGTRLLVL.

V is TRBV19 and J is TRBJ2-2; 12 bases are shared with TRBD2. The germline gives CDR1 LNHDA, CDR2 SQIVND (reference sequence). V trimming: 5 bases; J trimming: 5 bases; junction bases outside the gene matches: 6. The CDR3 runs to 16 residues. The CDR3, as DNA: TGTGCCAGTAGTCGACTAGCGGGAGTCACGACCGGGGAGCTGTTTTTT. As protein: CASSRLAGVTTGELFF.

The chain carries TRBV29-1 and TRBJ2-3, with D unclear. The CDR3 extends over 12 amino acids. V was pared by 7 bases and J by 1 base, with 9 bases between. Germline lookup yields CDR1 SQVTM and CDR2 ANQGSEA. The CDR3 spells CSETRRTDTQYF. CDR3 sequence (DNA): TGCAGCGAAACCCGACGCACAGATACGCAGTATTTT.

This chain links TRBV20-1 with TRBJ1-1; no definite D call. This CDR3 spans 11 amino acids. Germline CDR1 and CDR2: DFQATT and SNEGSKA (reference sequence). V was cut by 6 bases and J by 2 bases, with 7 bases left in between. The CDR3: CSAPYNTEAFF. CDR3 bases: TGCAGTGCCCCCTACAACACTGAAGCTTTCTTT.

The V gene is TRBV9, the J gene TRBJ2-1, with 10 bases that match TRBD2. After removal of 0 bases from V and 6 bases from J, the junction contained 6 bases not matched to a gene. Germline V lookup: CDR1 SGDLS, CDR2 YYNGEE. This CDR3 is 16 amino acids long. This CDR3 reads CASSVARAGGPNEQFF. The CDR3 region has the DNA TGTGCCAGCAGCGTAGCTAGAGCGGGAGGGCCCAATGAGCAGTTCTTC.

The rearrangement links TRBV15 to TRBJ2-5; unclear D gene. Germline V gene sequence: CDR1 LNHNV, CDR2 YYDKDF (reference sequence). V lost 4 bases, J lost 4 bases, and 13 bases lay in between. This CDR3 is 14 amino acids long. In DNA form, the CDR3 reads TGTGCCACCAGCATGAGCAGTTTTTTAGAGACCCAGTACTTC. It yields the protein CATSMSSFLETQYF.

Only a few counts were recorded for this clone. CDR3 loop: CASGTLGTGGSNEQFF. CDR3 sequence (DNA): TGTGCTAGTGGTACTCTTGGGACAGGGGGTAGCAATGAGCAGTTCTTC. The J gene is TRBJ2-1, the V gene TRBV12-5, with TRBD1 identical over 11 bases. J gave up 6 bases and V 5 bases, and 9 bases lay outside the gene matches. CDR3 size: 16 residues. Germline assignment: CDR1 LGHNT and CDR2 FRNRAP.

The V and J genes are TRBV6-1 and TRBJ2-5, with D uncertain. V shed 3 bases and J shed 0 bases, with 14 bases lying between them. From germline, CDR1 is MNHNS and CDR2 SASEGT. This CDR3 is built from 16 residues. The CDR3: CASSEWVWGYQETQYF. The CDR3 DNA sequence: TGTGCCAGCAGTGAGTGGGTATGGGGTTACCAAGAGACCCAGTACTTC.

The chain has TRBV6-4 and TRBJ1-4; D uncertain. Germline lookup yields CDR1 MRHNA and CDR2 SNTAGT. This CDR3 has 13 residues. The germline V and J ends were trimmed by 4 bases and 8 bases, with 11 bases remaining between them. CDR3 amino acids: CASSADRGEKLFF. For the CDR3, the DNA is TGTGCCAGCAGTGCGGACCGGGGAGAAAAACTGTTTTTT.